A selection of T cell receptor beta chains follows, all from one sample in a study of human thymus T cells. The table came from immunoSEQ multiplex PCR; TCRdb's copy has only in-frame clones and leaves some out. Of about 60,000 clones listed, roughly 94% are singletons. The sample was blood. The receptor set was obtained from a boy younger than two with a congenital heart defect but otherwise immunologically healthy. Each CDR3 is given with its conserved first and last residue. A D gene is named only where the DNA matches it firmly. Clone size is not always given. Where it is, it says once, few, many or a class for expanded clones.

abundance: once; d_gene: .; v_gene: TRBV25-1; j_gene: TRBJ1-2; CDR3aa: CASSDRSYGYTF; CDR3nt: TGTGCCAGCAGTGACAGGAGCTATGGCTACACCTTC
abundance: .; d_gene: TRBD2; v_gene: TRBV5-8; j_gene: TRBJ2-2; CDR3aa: CASSFRASGGYYTGELFF; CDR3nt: TGTGCCAGCAGCTTCCGGGCGAGCGGGGGATACTACACCGGGGAGCTGTTTTTT
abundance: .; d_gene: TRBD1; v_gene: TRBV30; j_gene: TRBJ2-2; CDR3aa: CAWRKTGGVTGELFF; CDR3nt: TGTGCCTGGCGAAAGACAGGGGGCGTTACCGGGGAGCTGTTTTTT
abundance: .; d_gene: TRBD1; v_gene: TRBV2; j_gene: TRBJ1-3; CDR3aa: CASRQGGGNTIYF; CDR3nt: TGTGCCAGCAGGCAGGGGGGAGGAAACACCATATATTTT
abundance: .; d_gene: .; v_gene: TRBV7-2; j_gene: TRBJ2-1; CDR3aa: CASSLVGGTPYNEQFF; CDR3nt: TGTGCCAGCAGCTTAGTTGGGGGGACGCCCTACAATGAGCAGTTCTTC
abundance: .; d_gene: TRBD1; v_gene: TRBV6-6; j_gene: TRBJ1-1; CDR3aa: CASRTTGGAEAFF; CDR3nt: TGTGCCAGCAGGACGACAGGGGGTGCTGAAGCTTTCTTT
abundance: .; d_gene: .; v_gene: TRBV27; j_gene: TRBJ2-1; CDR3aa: CASSPVSSYNEQFF; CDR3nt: TGTGCCAGCAGTCCCGTAAGCTCCTACAATGAGCAGTTCTTC
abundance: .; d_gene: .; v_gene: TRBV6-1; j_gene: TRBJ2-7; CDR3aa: CASRVQGGEQYF; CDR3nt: TGTGCCAGCAGAGTCCAAGGGGGCGAGCAGTACTTC
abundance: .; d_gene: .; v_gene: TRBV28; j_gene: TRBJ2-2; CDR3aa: CATLYRAPGNTGELFF; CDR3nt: TGTGCCACGTTATACAGGGCCCCGGGAAACACCGGGGAGCTGTTTTTT
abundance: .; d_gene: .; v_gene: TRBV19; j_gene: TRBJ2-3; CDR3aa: CASSSLRASTPRADTQYF; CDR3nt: TGTGCCAGTAGCTCACTAAGGGCGTCTACTCCCCGGGCAGATACGCAGTATTTT
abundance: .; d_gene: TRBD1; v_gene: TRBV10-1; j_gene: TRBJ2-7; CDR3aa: CASSVGTGGSYEQYF; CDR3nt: TGCGCCAGCAGTGTCGGGACAGGGGGTTCCTACGAGCAGTACTTC
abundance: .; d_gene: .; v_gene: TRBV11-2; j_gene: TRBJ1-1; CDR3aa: CASSLDGLESGEAFF; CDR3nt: TGTGCCAGCAGCTTAGATGGGCTTGAGTCCGGTGAAGCTTTCTTT
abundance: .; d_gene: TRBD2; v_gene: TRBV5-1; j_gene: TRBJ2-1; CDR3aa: CASSPGPGYVLVAGGLNEQFF; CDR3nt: TGCGCCAGCAGCCCCGGGCCAGGGTACGTGCTGGTCGCGGGAGGGTTGAATGAGCAGTTCTTC
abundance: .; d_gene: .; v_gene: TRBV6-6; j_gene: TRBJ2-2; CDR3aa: CASRRTVASTGELFF; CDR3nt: TGTGCCAGCAGAAGGACGGTCGCGAGCACCGGGGAGCTGTTTTTT
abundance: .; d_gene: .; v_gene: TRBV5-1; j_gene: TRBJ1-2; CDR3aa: CASSCRDPPYGYTF; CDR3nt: TGCGCCAGCAGTTGCAGGGATCCTCCGTATGGCTACACCTTC
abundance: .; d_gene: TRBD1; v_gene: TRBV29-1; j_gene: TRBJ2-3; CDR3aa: CSATGTASTDTQYF; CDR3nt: TGCAGCGCCACTGGGACAGCTAGCACAGATACGCAGTATTTT
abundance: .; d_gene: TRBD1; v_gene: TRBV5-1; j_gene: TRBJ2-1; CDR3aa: CASSSPDRGYNEQFF; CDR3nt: TGCGCCAGCAGCTCTCCCGACAGGGGCTACAATGAGCAGTTCTTC
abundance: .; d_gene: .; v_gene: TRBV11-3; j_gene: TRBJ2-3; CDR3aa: CASSLDRTDTQYF; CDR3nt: TGTGCCAGCAGCTTAGATCGGACAGATACGCAGTATTTT
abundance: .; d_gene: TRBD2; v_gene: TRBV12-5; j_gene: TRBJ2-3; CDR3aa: CASGSGLAGPRDTQYF; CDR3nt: TGTGCTAGTGGATCGGGACTAGCGGGACCCAGGGATACGCAGTATTTT
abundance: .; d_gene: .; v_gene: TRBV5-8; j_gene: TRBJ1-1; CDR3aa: CASSSRAGGGTEAFF; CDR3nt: TGTGCCAGCAGCTCCCGCGCGGGGGGGGGCACTGAAGCTTTCTTT
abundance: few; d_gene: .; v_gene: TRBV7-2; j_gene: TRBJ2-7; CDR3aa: CASSFLYEQYF; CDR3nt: TGTGCCAGCAGCTTCCTTTACGAGCAGTACTTC
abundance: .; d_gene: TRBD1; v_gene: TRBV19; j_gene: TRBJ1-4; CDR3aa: CASSISGQGEKLFF; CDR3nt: TGTGCCAGTAGTATTTCGGGACAGGGTGAAAAACTGTTTTTT
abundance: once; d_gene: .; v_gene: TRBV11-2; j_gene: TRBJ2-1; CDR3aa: CASSLPGTIYNEQFF; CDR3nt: TGTGCCAGCAGCTTACCCGGGACAATCTACAATGAGCAGTTCTTC
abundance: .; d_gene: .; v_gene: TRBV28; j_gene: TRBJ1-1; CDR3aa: CASSLQIYTEAFF; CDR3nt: TGTGCCAGCAGTCTACAGATATACACTGAAGCTTTCTTT
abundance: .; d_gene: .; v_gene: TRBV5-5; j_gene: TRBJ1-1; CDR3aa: CASSLGTNTEAFF; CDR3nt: TGTGCCAGCAGCTTGGGAACTAACACTGAAGCTTTCTTT
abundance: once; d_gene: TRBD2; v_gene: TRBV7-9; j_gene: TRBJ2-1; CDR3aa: CASSFLAGGPSEQFF; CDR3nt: TGTGCCAGCAGCTTCCTAGCGGGGGGGCCGAGTGAGCAGTTCTTC
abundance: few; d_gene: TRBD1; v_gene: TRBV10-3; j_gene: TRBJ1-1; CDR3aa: CAISGVDRGTEAFF; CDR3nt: TGTGCCATCAGTGGGGTGGACAGGGGTACTGAAGCTTTCTTT
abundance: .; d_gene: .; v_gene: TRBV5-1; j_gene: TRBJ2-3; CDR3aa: CASRPLRGPTDTQYF; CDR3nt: TGCGCCAGCAGACCACTCAGGGGCCCCACAGATACGCAGTATTTT
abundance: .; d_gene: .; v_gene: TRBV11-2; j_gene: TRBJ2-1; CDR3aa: CASSLSNEQFF; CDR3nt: TGTGCCAGCAGCCTATCAAATGAGCAGTTCTTC
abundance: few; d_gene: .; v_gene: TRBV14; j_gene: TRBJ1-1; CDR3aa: CASSRLGNTEAFF; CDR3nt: TGTGCCAGCAGCCGCCTGGGAAACACTGAAGCTTTCTTT
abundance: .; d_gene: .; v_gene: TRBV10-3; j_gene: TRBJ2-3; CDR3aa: CAISAISSTDTQYF; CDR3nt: TGTGCCATCAGTGCCATTTCTAGCACAGATACGCAGTATTTT
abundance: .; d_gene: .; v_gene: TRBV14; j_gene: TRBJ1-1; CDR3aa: CASSQESLGRPTEAFF; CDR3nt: TGTGCCAGCAGCCAGGAAAGCCTAGGACGGCCCACTGAAGCTTTCTTT
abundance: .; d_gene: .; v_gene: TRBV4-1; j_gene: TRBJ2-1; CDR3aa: CASSQGGPSYNEQFF; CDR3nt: TGCGCCAGCAGCCAAGGCGGGCCCTCCTACAATGAGCAGTTCTTC
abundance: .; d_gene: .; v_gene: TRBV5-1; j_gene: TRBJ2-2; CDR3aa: CASSRDTNTGELFF; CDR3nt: TGCGCCAGCAGCCGGGACACGAACACCGGGGAGCTGTTTTTT
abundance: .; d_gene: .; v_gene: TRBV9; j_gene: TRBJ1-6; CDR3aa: CASSRGNSPLHF; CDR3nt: TGTGCCAGCAGCCGTGGGAATTCACCCCTCCACTTT
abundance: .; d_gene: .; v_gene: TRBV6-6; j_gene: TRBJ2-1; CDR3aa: CASSSHNLNEQFF; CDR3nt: TGTGCCAGCAGTTCCCATAATCTCAATGAGCAGTTCTTC
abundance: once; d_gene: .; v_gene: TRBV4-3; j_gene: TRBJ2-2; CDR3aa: CASSQDSGGLHTGELFF; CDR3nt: TGCGCCAGCAGCCAAGATTCAGGGGGACTCCACACCGGGGAGCTGTTTTTT
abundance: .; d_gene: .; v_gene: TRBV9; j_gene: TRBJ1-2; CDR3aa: CASSVDGNSFYGYTF; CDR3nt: TGTGCCAGCAGCGTAGACGGGAACTCCTTCTATGGCTACACCTTC
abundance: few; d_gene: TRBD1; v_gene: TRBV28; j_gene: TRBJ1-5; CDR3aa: CASSLSQGAGNQPQHF; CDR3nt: TGTGCCAGCAGTTTGTCACAGGGGGCAGGCAATCAGCCCCAGCATTTT
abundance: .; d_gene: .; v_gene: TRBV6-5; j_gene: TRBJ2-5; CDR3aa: CASSPSAETQYF; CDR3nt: TGTGCCAGCTCTCCGTCGGCGGAGACCCAGTACTTC
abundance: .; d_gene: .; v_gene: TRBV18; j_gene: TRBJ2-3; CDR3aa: CASSLTGTDTQYF; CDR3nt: TGTGCCAGCTCACTCACAGGGACAGATACGCAGTATTTT
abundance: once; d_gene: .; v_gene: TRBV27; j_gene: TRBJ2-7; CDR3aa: CASSLGQSYEQYF; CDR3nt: TGTGCCAGCAGTTTAGGACAATCCTACGAGCAGTACTTC
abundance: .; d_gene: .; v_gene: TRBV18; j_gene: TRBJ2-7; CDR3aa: CASFSGGSYEQYF; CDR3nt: TGTGCCAGCTTTTCTGGGGGCTCCTACGAGCAGTACTTC
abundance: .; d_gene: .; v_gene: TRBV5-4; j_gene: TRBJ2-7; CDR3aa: CASSLGYEQYF; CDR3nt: TGTGCCAGCAGCTTGGGTTACGAGCAGTACTTC
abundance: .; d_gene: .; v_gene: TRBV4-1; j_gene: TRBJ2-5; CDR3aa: CASSQEPETTQETQYF; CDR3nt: TGCGCCAGCAGCCAAGAACCAGAGACAACCCAAGAGACCCAGTACTTC
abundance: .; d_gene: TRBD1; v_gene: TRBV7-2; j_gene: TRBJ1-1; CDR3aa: CASSLGSETGRAFF; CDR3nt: TGTGCCAGCAGCTTAGGATCCGAGACAGGGAGAGCTTTCTTT
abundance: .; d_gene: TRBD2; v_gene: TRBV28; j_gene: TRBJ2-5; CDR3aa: CASSFSGRETQYF; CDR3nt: TGTGCCAGCAGTTTTAGCGGGAGAGAGACCCAGTACTTC
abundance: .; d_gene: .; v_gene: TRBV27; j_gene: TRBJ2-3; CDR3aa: CASSLSGGSSTDTQYF; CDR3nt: TGTGCCAGCAGTTTATCTGGGGGGTCTAGCACAGATACGCAGTATTTT
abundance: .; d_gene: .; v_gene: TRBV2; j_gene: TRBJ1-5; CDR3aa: CASTGLGQPQHF; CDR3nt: TGTGCCAGCACGGGGCTGGGGCAGCCCCAGCATTTT
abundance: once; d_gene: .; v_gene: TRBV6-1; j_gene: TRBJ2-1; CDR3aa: CASSEAPGDSYNEQFF; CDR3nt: TGTGCCAGCAGTGAAGCGCCGGGAGACTCTTACAATGAGCAGTTCTTC
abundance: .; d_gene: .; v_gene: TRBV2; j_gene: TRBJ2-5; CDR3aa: CAREAREFQETQYF; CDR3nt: TGTGCAAGAGAGGCCCGGGAGTTCCAAGAGACCCAGTACTTC
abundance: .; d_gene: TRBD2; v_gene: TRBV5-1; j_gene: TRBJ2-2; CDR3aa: CASSLGLAGNTGELFF; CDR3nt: TGCGCCAGCAGCTTGGGGCTAGCGGGGAACACCGGGGAGCTGTTTTTT
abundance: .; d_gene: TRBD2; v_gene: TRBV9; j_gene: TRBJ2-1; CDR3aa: CASSPRKELADEQFF; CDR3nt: TGTGCCAGCAGCCCCCGAAAAGAACTAGCGGATGAGCAGTTCTTC
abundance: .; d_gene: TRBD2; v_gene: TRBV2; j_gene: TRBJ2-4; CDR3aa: CASSDGSGNKNIQYF; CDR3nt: TGTGCCAGCAGTGATGGTAGCGGGAACAAAAACATTCAGTACTTC
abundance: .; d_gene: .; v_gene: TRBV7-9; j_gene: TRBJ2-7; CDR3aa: CASSFGGNSYEQYF; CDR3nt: TGTGCCAGCAGCTTCGGCGGGAACTCCTACGAGCAGTACTTC
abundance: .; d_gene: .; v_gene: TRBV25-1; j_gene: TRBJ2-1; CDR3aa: CASTRGVSYNEQFF; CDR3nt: TGTGCCAGCACGAGAGGGGTCTCATACAATGAGCAGTTCTTC
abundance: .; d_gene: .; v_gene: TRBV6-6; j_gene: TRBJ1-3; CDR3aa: CASSSNSVGGGNTIYF; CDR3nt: TGTGCCAGCAGTTCCAACTCGGTGGGGGGAGGGAACACCATATATTTT
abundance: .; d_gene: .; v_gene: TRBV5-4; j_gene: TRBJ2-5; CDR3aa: CASSLTRGAMETQYF; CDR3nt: TGTGCCAGCAGCTTAACACGGGGGGCCATGGAGACCCAGTACTTC
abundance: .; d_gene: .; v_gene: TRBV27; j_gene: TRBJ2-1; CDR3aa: CASSLWGENEQFF; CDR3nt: TGTGCCAGCAGTTTATGGGGGGAGAATGAGCAGTTCTTC
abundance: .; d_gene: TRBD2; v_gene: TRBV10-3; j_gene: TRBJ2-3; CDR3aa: CAISELLMSSGGQSDTQYF; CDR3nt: TGTGCCATCAGTGAGCTGCTCATGTCTAGCGGGGGGCAGTCAGATACGCAGTATTTT